These T cell receptor beta chains were read from a single sample in a study of somatic reversion in DOCK8 deficiency. MiXCR, run by TCRdb on the multiplex PCR reads, gives a single entry per CDR3 protein. Here the sample spans some 2,500 distinct CDR3 sequences, under 30% being singletons. Specimen: peripheral blood. These receptor sequences come from a human donor in good health. The CDR3 runs from the conserved cysteine through the conserved F or W. Each record gives: J gene, D gene, clone size, V gene, CDR3 protein, CDR3 DNA. D genes are given only for firm matches. For some rows the clone size is stated as once, few or many, or as a class when expanded; others skip it.

>TRBJ1-4|.|once|TRBV9
CASSVFSGDTNEKLFF
TGTGCCAGCAGCGTGTTTTCAGGGGACACTAATGAAAAACTGTTTTTT
>TRBJ2-6|.|medium-sized|TRBV3-1
CASSQERRSGANVLTF
TGTGCCAGCAGCCAAGAACGTCGATCTGGGGCCAACGTCCTGACTTTC
>TRBJ2-7|.|.|TRBV20-1
CSARVPPYEQYF
TGCAGTGCTAGGGTACCGCCCTACGAGCAGTACTTC
>TRBJ1-1|.|medium-sized|TRBV20-1
CSARGGAGDTEAFF
TGCAGTGCTAGAGGGGGCGCAGGGGACACTGAAGCTTTCTTT
>TRBJ2-1|.|large|TRBV10-3
CASQPPSAYNEQFF
TGTGCCAGTCAACCTCCTAGTGCTTACAATGAGCAGTTCTTC
>TRBJ2-7|.|.|TRBV27
CASSMRGPSSYEQYF
TGTGCCAGCAGTATGCGCGGGCCAAGCTCCTACGAGCAGTACTTC
>TRBJ1-5|.|.|TRBV6-1
CASSEPGIRLDQPQHF
TGTGCCAGCAGTGAACCAGGGATCCGCCTGGATCAGCCCCAGCATTTT
>TRBJ1-3|.|.|TRBV20-1
CSAQGSGNAIYF
TGCAGTGCTCAGGGCTCTGGAAACGCCATATATTTT
>TRBJ1-4|.|.|TRBV7-2
CASSLDAGAVEKLFF
TGTGCCAGCAGCTTAGATGCCGGGGCTGTTGAAAAACTGTTTTTT
>TRBJ1-3|.|.|TRBV20-1
CSASRQGPGNTIYF
TGCAGTGCTAGCCGGCAGGGGCCTGGAAACACCATATATTTT
>TRBJ1-1|.|few|TRBV7-6
CASSLGHNTEAFF
TGTGCCAGCAGCTTAGGCCATAACACTGAAGCTTTCTTT
>TRBJ2-7|TRBD2|large|TRBV5-6
CASSIPSGGYEQYF
TGTGCCAGCAGCATACCTAGCGGGGGATACGAGCAGTACTTC
>TRBJ1-1|TRBD1|medium-sized|TRBV7-9
CASSSGTGAVTEAFF
TGTGCCAGCAGTTCCGGGACAGGGGCGGTCACTGAAGCTTTCTTT
>TRBJ1-6|.|.|TRBV5-1
CASSLTGYFDSPLHF
TGCGCCAGCAGCTTGACAGGGTATTTTGATTCACCCCTCCACTTT
>TRBJ1-2|.|.|TRBV9
CASSVGGGYGYTF
TGTGCCAGCAGCGTTGGTGGAGGCTATGGCTACACCTTC
>TRBJ2-1|TRBD2|medium-sized|TRBV11-3
CASSQGTIQLDEQFF
TGTGCCAGCTCCCAAGGGACTATACAACTTGATGAGCAGTTCTTC
>TRBJ2-7|TRBD2|.|TRBV6-4
CASSDSRTSSYEQYF
TGTGCCAGCAGTGACTCGAGGACTAGCTCCTACGAGCAGTACTTC
>TRBJ2-7|.|medium-sized|TRBV11-3
CASSPTGLYTYEQYF
TGTGCCAGCAGCCCAACAGGGTTGTACACCTACGAGCAGTACTTC
>TRBJ1-1|.|.|TRBV6-5
CASSRLGNTEAFF
TGTGCCAGCAGCCGCTTGGGGAACACTGAAGCTTTCTTT
>TRBJ2-3|.|.|TRBV20-1
CSAWLASTDTQYF
TGCAGTGCCTGGCTAGCTAGCACAGATACGCAGTATTTT
>TRBJ1-2|.|medium-sized|TRBV4-2
CASKDELFGYGYTF
TGTGCCAGCAAGGACGAGCTGTTTGGCTATGGCTACACCTTC
>TRBJ2-7|.|once|TRBV5-1
CASSGTPPYEQYF
TGCGCCAGCAGCGGGACACCCCCCTACGAGCAGTACTTC
>TRBJ2-7|.|.|TRBV6-2/TRBV6-3
CASSYRHEQYF
TGTGCCAGCAGTTACAGACACGAGCAGTACTTC
>TRBJ1-5|.|few|TRBV2
CASSEEGGAAPQHF
TGTGCCAGCAGTGAAGAAGGAGGAGCCGCCCCCCAGCATTTT
>TRBJ2-1|.|.|TRBV6-2/TRBV6-3
CASSYGVPRSYNEQFF
TGTGCCAGCAGTTACGGAGTCCCCCGCTCCTACAATGAGCAGTTCTTC
>TRBJ1-2|.|few|TRBV28
CASSFFRVAGGYTF
TGTGCCAGCAGTTTTTTCCGTGTGGCGGGTGGCTACACCTTC
>TRBJ1-5|.|few|TRBV6-2/TRBV6-3
CASSYSVLKGVQPQHF
TGTGCCAGCAGTTACTCGGTCTTGAAGGGGGTTCAGCCCCAGCATTTT
>TRBJ1-5|.|.|TRBV27
CASSFRMNVEPQHF
TGTGCCAGCAGTTTCCGCATGAATGTAGAGCCCCAGCATTTT
>TRBJ2-7|.|few|TRBV20-1
CSARGNAGTSYEQYF
TGCAGTGCTAGAGGGAACGCAGGGACGTCCTACGAGCAGTACTTC
>TRBJ1-1|.|medium-sized|TRBV7-9
CASSSTLTLNTEAFF
TGTGCCAGCAGTTCCACCCTTACCTTGAACACTGAAGCTTTCTTT
>TRBJ1-5|.|medium-sized|TRBV7-9
CASSLQKNQPQHF
TGTGCCAGCAGCTTACAGAAGAATCAGCCCCAGCATTTT
>TRBJ2-7|.|.|TRBV5-4
CASSLWDGSYEQYF
TGTGCCAGCAGCTTGTGGGATGGGAGCTACGAGCAGTACTTC
>TRBJ2-1|.|.|TRBV20-1
CSARSGSGTSSYNEQFF
TGCAGTGCCAGATCCGGCTCCGGGACCAGCTCCTACAATGAGCAGTTCTTC
>TRBJ2-7|TRBD1|.|TRBV27
CASGLRQGAIYEQYF
TGTGCCAGCGGTCTCCGACAGGGGGCGATCTACGAGCAGTACTTC
>TRBJ1-2|TRBD1|.|TRBV7-3
CASSPGQGNGYGYTF
TGTGCCAGCAGCCCGGGACAGGGGAACGGCTATGGCTACACCTTC
>TRBJ2-7|TRBD2|medium-sized|TRBV4-1
CASSPAGNEQYF
TGCGCCAGCAGCCCAGCGGGGAACGAGCAGTACTTC
>TRBJ1-2|.|.|TRBV9
CASSAPAGSAGYTF
TGTGCCAGCAGCGCCCCCGCGGGATCCGCTGGCTACACCTTC
>TRBJ1-1|.|large|TRBV7-9
CASSFRHPEKPKYTEAFF
TGTGCCAGCAGCTTCAGGCATCCAGAAAAACCAAAATACACTGAAGCTTTCTTT
>TRBJ1-1|.|large|TRBV11-2
CASSYSAPAFF
TGTGCCAGCAGCTACAGTGCCCCGGCTTTCTTT
>TRBJ1-2|.|.|TRBV5-6
CASSLAPGDTSNYGYTF
TGTGCCAGCAGCTTGGCCCCCGGGGACACCAGTAACTATGGCTACACCTTC
>TRBJ1-2|.|medium-sized|TRBV30
CAWSVGRASGYTF
TGTGCCTGGAGTGTAGGAAGGGCCTCCGGCTACACCTTC
>TRBJ1-3|TRBD1|medium-sized|TRBV5-6
CASSLVTGGGNTIYF
TGTGCCAGCAGCCTAGTTACAGGGGGCGGAAACACCATATATTTT
>TRBJ1-2|.|medium-sized|TRBV11-2
CASSWGSGSNYGYTF
TGTGCCAGCAGCTGGGGATCAGGGTCTAACTATGGCTACACCTTC
>TRBJ2-7|.|.|TRBV20-1
CSATGKYYEQYF
TGCAGTGCTACAGGGAAATACTACGAGCAGTACTTC
>TRBJ1-2|.|few|TRBV4-3
CASSPKFENYGYTF
TGCGCCAGCAGCCCAAAGTTCGAAAACTATGGCTACACCTTC
>TRBJ1-5|.|large|TRBV30
CAWSVPPGYQPQHF
TGTGCCTGGAGTGTCCCCCCAGGGTATCAGCCCCAGCATTTT
>TRBJ1-1|TRBD1|.|TRBV7-3
CASSRQGFTEAFF
TGTGCCAGCAGCCGACAGGGATTCACTGAAGCTTTCTTT
>TRBJ1-1|TRBD1|medium-sized|TRBV20-1
CSAERNRGVNTEAFF
TGCAGTGCTGAAAGGAACAGGGGGGTGAACACTGAAGCTTTCTTT
>TRBJ1-2|.|few|TRBV4-1
CASSLPGTIYGYTF
TGCGCCAGCAGCCTGCCGGGGACCATATATGGCTACACCTTC
>TRBJ1-1|.|large|TRBV10-3
CAIRDGLGTEAFF
TGTGCCATCAGGGACGGGTTAGGCACTGAAGCTTTCTTT
>TRBJ1-1|.|medium-sized|TRBV6-2/TRBV6-3
CAIRQAGVAFF
TGTGCCATTCGACAGGCTGGAGTAGCTTTCTTT
>TRBJ1-1|.|medium-sized|TRBV4-2
CASSQSENTEAFF
TGTGCCAGCAGCCAATCAGAGAACACTGAAGCTTTCTTT
>TRBJ2-6|.|.|TRBV30
CAWSGGDPGANVLAF
TGTGCCTGGAGTGGGGGGGATCCTGGGGCCAACGTCCTGGCTTTC
>TRBJ2-7|TRBD1|.|TRBV27
CASRRQGVYEQYF
TGTGCCAGCAGGAGACAGGGGGTATACGAGCAGTACTTC